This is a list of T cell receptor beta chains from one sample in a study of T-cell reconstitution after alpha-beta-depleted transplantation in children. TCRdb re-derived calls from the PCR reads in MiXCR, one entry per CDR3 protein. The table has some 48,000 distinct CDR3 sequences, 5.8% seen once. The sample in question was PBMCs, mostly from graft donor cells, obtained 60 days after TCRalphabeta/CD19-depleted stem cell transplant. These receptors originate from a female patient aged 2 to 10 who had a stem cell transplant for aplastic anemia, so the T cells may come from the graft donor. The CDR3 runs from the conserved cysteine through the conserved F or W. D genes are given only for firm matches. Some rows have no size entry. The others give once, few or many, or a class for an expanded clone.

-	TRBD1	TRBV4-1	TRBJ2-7	CASSPLPGTGSYEQYF	TGCGCCAGCAGCCCTCTGCCAGGGACAGGCTCCTACGAGCAGTACTTC
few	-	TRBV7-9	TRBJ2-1	CASSLVADRNEQFF	TGTGCCAGCAGCTTAGTGGCAGACCGGAATGAGCAGTTCTTC
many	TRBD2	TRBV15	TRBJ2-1	CATSSTSGGYNEQFF	TGTGCCACCAGCTCAACTAGCGGGGGTTACAATGAGCAGTTCTTC
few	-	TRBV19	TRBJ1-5	CARRTVQSNQPQHF	TGTGCCAGACGGACAGTCCAGAGCAATCAGCCCCAGCATTTT
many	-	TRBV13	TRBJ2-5	CASSLGRETQYF	TGTGCCAGCAGCTTAGGCCGGGAGACCCAGTACTTC
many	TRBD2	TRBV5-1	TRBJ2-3	CASSLAGGGTDTQYF	TGCGCCAGCAGCTTGGCGGGGGGTGGCACAGATACGCAGTATTTT
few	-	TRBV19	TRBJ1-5	CASSIGGYSNQPQHF	TGTGCCAGTAGTATCGGCGGGTATAGCAATCAGCCCCAGCATTTT
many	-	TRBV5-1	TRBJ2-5	CASSLDAGGETQYF	TGCGCCAGCAGCTTGGACGCCGGGGGAGAGACCCAGTACTTC
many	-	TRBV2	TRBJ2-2	CANARGSTTGELFF	TGTGCCAACGCTCGGGGGTCGACCACCGGGGAGCTGTTTTTT
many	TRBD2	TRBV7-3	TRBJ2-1	CASSASGRDEQFF	TGTGCCAGCAGCGCCAGCGGGAGGGATGAGCAGTTCTTC
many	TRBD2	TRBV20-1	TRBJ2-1	CSARERTSGAGEQFF	TGCAGTGCTAGAGAGCGGACTAGCGGGGCGGGTGAGCAGTTCTTC
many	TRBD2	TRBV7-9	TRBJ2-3	CASTRTSGGADTQYF	TGTGCCAGCACGCGGACTAGCGGGGGGGCAGATACGCAGTATTTT
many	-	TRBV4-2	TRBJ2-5	CASSQDPYQETQYF	TGTGCCAGCAGCCAAGACCCCTACCAAGAGACCCAGTACTTC
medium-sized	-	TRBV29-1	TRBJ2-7	CSVEGQHSYEQYF	TGCAGCGTTGAAGGACAGCACTCCTACGAGCAGTACTTC
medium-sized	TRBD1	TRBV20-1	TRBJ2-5	CSARDRKTGQETQYF	TGCAGTGCTAGAGATCGTAAAACGGGACAGGAGACCCAGTACTTC
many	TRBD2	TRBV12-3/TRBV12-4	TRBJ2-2	CASSLRVAGATGELFF	TGTGCCAGCAGTTTAAGGGTAGCGGGAGCGACGGGGGAGCTGTTTTTT
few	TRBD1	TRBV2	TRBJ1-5	CASILDRAADQPQHF	TGTGCCAGCATTCTGGACAGGGCGGCGGATCAGCCCCAGCATTTT
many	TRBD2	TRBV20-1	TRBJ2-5	CSARGSSGETQYF	TGCAGTGCTAGGGGGTCTAGCGGGGAGACCCAGTACTTC
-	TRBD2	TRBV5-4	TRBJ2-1	CASSSSTGGNEQFF	TGTGCCAGCAGCTCGTCAACCGGGGGGAATGAGCAGTTCTTC
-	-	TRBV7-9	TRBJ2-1	CASSLLYYDNEQFF	TGTGCCAGCAGCTTATTGTATTACGACAATGAGCAGTTCTTC
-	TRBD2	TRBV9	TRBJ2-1	CASSGGPSGGAYNEQFF	TGTGCCAGCAGCGGAGGCCCTAGCGGGGGGGCCTACAATGAGCAGTTCTTC
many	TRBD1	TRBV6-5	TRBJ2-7	CASSYSAGGAYEQYF	TGTGCCAGCAGTTACTCAGCAGGGGGCGCGTACGAGCAGTACTTC
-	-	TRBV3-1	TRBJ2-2	CASSQAYTGELFF	TGTGCCAGCAGCCAAGCCTACACCGGGGAGCTGTTTTTT
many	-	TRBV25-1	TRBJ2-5	CASSDGVLETQYF	TGTGCCAGCAGTGATGGAGTTCTGGAGACCCAGTACTTC
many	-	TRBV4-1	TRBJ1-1	CASSQEQQVGTEAFF	TGCGCCAGCAGCCAAGAACAACAGGTGGGCACTGAAGCTTTCTTT
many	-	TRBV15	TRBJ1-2	CATSTQYGGPFNYGYTF	TGTGCCACCAGCACCCAATACGGGGGGCCCTTTAACTATGGCTACACCTTC
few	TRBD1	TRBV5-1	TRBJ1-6	CASSTGQDYNSPLHF	TGCGCCAGCAGCACGGGACAGGACTATAATTCACCCCTCCACTTT
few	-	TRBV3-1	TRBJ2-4	CASSQGGVTQYF	TGTGCCAGCAGCCAAGGGGGAGTTACCCAGTACTTC
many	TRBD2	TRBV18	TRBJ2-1	CASSPLGRGSSYNEQFF	TGTGCCAGCTCACCACTAGGGCGGGGGAGCTCCTACAATGAGCAGTTCTTC
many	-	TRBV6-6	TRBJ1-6	CASTPRQGLKSYNSPLHF	TGTGCCAGCACTCCCCGGCAGGGATTAAAATCCTATAATTCACCCCTCCACTTT
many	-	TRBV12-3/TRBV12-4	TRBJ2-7	CASTSSAGDYEQYF	TGTGCCAGTACCTCTTCCGCCGGGGACTACGAGCAGTACTTC
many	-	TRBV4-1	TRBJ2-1	CASSQGGPTLGDEQFF	TGCGCCAGCAGCCAGGGAGGACCGACCTTGGGCGATGAGCAGTTCTTC
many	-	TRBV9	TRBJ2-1	CASSVGPGNEQFF	TGTGCCAGCAGCGTAGGCCCGGGGAATGAGCAGTTCTTC
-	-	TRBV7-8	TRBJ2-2	CASSLLGDTGELFF	TGTGCCAGCAGCTTACTGGGGGACACCGGGGAGCTGTTTTTT
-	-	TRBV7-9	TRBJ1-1	CASSLVAGLNTEAFF	TGTGCCAGCAGCTTAGTGGCCGGATTGAACACTGAAGCTTTCTTT
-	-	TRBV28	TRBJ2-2	CASSFTGMNTGELFF	TGTGCCAGCAGTTTTACCGGGATGAACACCGGGGAGCTGTTTTTT